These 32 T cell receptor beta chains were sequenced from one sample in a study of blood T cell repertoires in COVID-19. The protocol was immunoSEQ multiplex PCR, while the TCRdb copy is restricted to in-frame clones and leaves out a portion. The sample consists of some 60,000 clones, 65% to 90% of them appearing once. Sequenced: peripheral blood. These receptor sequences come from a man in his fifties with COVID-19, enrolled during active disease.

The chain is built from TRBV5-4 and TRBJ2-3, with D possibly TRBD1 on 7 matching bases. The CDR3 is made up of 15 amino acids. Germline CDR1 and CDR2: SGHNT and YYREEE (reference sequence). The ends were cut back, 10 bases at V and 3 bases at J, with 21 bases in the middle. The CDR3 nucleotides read TGTGCCCTTAGAGGAGGGGGCAAAGGGACAGATACGCAGTATTTT. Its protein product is CALRGGGKGTDTQYF.

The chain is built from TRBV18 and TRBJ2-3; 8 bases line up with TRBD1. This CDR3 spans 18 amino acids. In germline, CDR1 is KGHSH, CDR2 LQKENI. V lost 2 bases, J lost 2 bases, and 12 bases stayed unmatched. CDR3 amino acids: CASSPKAGTGENTDTQYF. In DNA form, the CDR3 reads TGTGCCAGCTCACCAAAAGCCGGGACAGGTGAAAACACAGATACGCAGTATTTT.

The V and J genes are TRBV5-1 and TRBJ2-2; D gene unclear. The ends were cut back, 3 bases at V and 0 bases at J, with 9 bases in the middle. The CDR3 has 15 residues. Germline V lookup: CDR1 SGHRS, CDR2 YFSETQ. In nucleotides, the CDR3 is TGCGCCAGCAGCTCCTCTCTTTCGAACACCGGGGAGCTGTTTTTT. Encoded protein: CASSSSLSNTGELFF. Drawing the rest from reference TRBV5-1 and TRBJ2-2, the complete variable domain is KAGVTQTPRYLIKTRGQQVTLSCSPISGHRSVSWYQQTPGQGLQFLFEYFSETQRNKGNFPGRFSGRQFSNSRSEMNVSTLELGDSALYLCASSSSLSNTGELFFGEGSRLTVL.

CDR3 sequence (DNA): TGTGCCACCCGACAGCCCAATCAGCCCCAGCATTTT. Translating it yields CATRQPNQPQHF. The V call is TRBV2, the J call TRBJ1-5, with a tentative D call TRBD1 (5 bases). Trimming removed 10 bases from V and 3 bases from J, with 10 bases in between. Germline V gives CDR1 SNHLY, CDR2 FYNNEI. CDR3 length: 12 residues.

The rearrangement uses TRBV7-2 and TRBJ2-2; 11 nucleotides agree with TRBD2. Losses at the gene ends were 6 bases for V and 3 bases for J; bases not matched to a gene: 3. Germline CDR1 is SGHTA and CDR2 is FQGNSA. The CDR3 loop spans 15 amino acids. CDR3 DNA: TGTGCCAGCAGGGTAGCGGGAGGGGACACCGGGGAGCTGTTTTTT. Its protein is CASRVAGGDTGELFF.

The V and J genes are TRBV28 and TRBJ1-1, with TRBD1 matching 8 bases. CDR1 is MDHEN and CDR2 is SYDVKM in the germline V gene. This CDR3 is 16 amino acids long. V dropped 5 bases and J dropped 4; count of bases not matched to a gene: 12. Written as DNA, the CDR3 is TGTGCCAGCAGTCTCATCCAGGGGGCCCTTGTCACTGAAGCTTTCTTT. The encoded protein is CASSLIQGALVTEAFF.

CDR3 sequence reads: CASSIRAQPQHF. In nucleotides, the CDR3 is TGTGCCAGTAGTATCCGAGCTCAGCCCCAGCATTTT. The chain recombines TRBV19 with TRBJ1-5; no definite D call. This CDR3 spans 12 amino acids. From germline, CDR1 is LNHDA and CDR2 SQIVND (reference sequence). V lost 3 bases and J lost 6, with 6 bases in between.

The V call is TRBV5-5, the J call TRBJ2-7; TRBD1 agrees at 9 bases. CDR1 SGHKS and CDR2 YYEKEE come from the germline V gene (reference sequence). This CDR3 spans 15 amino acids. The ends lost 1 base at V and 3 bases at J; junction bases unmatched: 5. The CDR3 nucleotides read TGTGCCAGCAGCTTGTCGCGACAGGGGGTCTACGAGCAGTACTTC. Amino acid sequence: CASSLSRQGVYEQYF.

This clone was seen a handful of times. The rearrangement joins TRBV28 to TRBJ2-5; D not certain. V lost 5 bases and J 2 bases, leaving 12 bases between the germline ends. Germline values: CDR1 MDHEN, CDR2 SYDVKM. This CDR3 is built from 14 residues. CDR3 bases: TGTGCCAGCAGTCTCCAGTATTCTCAAGAGACCCAGTACTTC. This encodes CASSLQYSQETQYF.

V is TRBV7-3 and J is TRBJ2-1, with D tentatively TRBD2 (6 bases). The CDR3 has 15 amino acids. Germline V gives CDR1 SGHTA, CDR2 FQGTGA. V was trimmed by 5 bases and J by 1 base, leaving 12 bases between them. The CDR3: CASSLSGSSYNEQFF. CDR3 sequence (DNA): TGTGCCAGCAGCCTCTCCGGGAGTTCCTACAATGAGCAGTTCTTC.

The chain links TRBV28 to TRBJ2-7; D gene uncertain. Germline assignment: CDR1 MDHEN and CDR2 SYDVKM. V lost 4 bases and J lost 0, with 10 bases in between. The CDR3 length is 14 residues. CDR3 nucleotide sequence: TGTGCCAGCAGTTCACTCCCCTTCTCCTACGAGCAGTACTTC. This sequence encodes CASSSLPFSYEQYF.

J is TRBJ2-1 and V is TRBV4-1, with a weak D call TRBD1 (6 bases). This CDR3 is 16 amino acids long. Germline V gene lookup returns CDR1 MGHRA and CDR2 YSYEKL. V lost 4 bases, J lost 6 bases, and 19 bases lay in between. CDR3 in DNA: TGCGCCAGCAGCCGATGGGGGCTCCGAGGGGCCAATGAGCAGTTCTTC. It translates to CASSRWGLRGANEQFF.

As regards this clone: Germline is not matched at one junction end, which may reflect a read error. CDR3 nucleotides: TGTGCTAGCAGCCCCGGTCGCACCGGGGAGCTGTTTTTT. Its translation: CASSPGRTGELFF. The chain uses TRBV7-7 and TRBJ2-2; D gene unclear. The germline V gene encodes CDR1 SSHAT and CDR2 FNYEAQ (reference sequence). The CDR3 has 13 amino acids.

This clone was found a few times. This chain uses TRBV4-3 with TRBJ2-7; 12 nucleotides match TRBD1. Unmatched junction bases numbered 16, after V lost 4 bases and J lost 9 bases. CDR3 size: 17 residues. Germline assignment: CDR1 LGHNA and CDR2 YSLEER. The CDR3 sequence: CASSRSMEGTGGAGQYF. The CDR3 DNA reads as TGCGCCAGCAGCCGCTCTATGGAGGGGACAGGGGGCGCAGGGCAGTACTTC.

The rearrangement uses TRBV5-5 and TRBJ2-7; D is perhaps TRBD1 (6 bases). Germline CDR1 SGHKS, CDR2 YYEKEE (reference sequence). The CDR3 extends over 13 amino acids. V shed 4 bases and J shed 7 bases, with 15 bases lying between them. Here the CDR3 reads CASSLAVQGEQYF. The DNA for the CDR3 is TGTGCCAGCAGCCTGGCAGTCCAGGGGGAGCAGTACTTC.

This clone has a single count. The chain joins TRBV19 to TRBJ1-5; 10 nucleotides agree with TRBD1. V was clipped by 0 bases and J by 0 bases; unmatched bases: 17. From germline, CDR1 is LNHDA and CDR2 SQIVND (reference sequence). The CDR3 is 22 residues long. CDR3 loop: CASSIDLFGGTGEIYSNQPQHF. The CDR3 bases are TGTGCCAGTAGTATAGACCTGTTCGGGGGGACAGGGGAGATTTATAGCAATCAGCCCCAGCATTTT.

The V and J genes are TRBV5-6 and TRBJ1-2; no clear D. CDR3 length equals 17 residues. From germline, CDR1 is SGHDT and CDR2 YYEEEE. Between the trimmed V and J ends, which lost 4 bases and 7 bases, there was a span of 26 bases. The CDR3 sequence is CASSGEVWVTAGFGYTF. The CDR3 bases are TGTGCCAGCAGCGGAGAGGTCTGGGTTACCGCCGGCTTTGGCTACACCTTC.

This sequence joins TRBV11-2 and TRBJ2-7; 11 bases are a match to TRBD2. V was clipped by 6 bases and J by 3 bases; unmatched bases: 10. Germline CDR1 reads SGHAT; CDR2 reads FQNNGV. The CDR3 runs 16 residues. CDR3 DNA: TGTGCCAGCAGTGCGGCTAGCGGGAGGATCTTCTACGAGCAGTACTTC. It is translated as CASSAASGRIFYEQYF. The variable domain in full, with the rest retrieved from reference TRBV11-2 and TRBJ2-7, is EAGVAQSPRYKIIEKRQSVAFWCNPISGHATLYWYQQILGQGPKLLIQFQNNGVVDDSQLPKDRFSAERLKGVDSTLKIQPAKLEDSAVYLCASSAASGRIFYEQYFGPGTRLTVT.

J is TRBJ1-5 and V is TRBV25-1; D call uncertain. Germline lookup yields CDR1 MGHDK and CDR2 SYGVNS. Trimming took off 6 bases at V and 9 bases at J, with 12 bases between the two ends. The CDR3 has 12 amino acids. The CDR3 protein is CASRNPRWPQHF. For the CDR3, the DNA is TGTGCCAGCAGGAACCCCCGGTGGCCCCAGCATTTT. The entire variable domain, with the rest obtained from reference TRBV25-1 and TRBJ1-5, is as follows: EADIYQTPRYLVIGTGKKITLECSQTMGHDKMYWYQQDPGMELHLIHYSYGVNSTEKGDLSSESTVSRIRTEHFPLTLESARPSHTSQYLCASRNPRWPQHFGDGTRLSIL.

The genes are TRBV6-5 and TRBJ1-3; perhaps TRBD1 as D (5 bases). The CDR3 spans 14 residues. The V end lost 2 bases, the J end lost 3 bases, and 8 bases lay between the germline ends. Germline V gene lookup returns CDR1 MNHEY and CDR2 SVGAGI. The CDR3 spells CASSYRGNGNTIYF. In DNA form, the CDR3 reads TGTGCCAGCAGTTACAGGGGAAATGGAAACACCATATATTTT.

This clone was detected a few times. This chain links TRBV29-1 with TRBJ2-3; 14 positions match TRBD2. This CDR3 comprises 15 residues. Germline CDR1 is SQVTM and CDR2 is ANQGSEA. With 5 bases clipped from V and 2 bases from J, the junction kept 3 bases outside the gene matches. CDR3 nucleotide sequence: TGCAGCGTTCTGACTAGCGGGAGGGTCACAGATACGCAGTATTTT. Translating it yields CSVLTSGRVTDTQYF.

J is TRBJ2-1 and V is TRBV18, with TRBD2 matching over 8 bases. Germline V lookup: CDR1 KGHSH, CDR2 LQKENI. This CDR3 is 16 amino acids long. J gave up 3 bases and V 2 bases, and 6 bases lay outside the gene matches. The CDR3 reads CASSPAGGVSYNEQFF. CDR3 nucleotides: TGTGCCAGCTCACCAGCGGGGGGAGTAAGCTACAATGAGCAGTTCTTC.

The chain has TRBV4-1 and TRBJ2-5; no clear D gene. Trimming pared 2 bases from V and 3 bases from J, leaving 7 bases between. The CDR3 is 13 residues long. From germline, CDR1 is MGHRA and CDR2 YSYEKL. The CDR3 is CASSQSPEETQYF. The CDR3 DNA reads TGCGCCAGCAGCCAATCCCCTGAAGAGACCCAGTACTTC.

CDR3 residues: CATSRDGGDSGANVLTF. CDR3 sequence (DNA): TGTGCCACCAGCAGAGATGGAGGCGACTCTGGGGCCAACGTCCTGACTTTC. The V gene is TRBV15, the J gene TRBJ2-6; a weak D match, TRBD2 (5 bases). CDR1 and CDR2 from the germline V gene are LNHNV and YYDKDF (reference sequence). Between the trimmed V and J ends, which lost 0 bases and 0 bases, there was a span of 9 bases. The CDR3 covers 17 residues.

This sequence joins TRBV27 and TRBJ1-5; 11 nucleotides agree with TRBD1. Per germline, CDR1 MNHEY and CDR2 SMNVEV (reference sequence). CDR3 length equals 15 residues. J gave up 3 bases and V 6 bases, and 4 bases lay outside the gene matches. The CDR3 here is CASSRDRGFNQPQHF. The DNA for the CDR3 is TGTGCCAGCAGCCGGGACAGGGGGTTCAATCAGCCCCAGCATTTT.

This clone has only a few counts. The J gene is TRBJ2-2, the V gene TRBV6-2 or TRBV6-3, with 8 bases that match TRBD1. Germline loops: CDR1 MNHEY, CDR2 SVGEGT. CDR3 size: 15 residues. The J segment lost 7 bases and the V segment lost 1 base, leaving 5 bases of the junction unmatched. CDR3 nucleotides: TGTGCCAGCAGTTACTGGGGACAGGAAGGCGGGGAGCTGTTTTTT. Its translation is CASSYWGQEGGELFF.

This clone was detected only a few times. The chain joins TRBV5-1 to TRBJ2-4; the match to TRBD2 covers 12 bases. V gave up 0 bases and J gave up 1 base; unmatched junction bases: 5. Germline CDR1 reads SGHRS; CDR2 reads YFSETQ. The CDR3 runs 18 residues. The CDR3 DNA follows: TGCGCCAGCAGCTTGGGGACTAGCGGGACTGGGGCCAAAAACATTCAGTACTTC. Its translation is CASSLGTSGTGAKNIQYF.

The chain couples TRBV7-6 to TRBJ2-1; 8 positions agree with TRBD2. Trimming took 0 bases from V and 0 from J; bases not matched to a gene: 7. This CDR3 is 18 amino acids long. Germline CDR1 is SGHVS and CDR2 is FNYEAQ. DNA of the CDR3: TGTGCCAGCAGCTTAGCACTAGCGGAGGTGGGCTCCTACAATGAGCAGTTCTTC. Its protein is CASSLALAEVGSYNEQFF.

The CDR3 DNA reads TGCGCCAGCAGCTCAGACAGGGAGAGTCGCGGCTACACCTTC. Its translation: CASSSDRESRGYTF. The chain recombines TRBV5-1 with TRBJ1-2, with 7 bases matching TRBD1. CDR1 SGHRS and CDR2 YFSETQ come from the germline V gene. V was pared by 3 bases and J by 8 bases, with 10 bases of the junction left unmatched. The CDR3 consists of 14 residues.

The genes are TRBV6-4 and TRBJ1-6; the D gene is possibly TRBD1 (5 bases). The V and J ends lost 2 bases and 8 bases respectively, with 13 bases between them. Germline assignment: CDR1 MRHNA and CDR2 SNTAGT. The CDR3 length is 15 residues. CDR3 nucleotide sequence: TGTGCCAGCAGTGACCGGGTAGGGGTACATTCACCCCTCCACTTT. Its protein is CASSDRVGVHSPLHF.

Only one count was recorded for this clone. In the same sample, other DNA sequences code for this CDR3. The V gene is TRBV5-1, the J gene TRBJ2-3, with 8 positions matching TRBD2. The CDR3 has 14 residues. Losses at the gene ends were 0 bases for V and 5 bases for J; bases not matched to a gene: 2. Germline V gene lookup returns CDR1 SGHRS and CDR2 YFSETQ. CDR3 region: CASSLGLAGDTQYF. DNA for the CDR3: TGCGCCAGCAGCTTGGGCCTAGCGGGAGATACGCAGTATTTT.

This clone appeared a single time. DNA of the CDR3: TGTGCCAGCAGGTCGGGACTCCACTACGAGCAGTACTTC. This translates into CASRSGLHYEQYF. This chain joins TRBV7-2 and TRBJ2-7; D is perhaps TRBD2 (6 bases). The CDR3 contains 13 residues. Trimming removed 6 bases from V and 3 bases from J, with 12 bases in between. Germline CDR1 SGHTA, CDR2 FQGNSA. Full variable domain (rest looked up from reference TRBV7-2 and TRBJ2-7): GAGVSQSPSNKVTEKGKDVELRCDPISGHTALYWYRQSLGQGLEFLIYFQGNSAPDKSGLPSDRFSAERTGGSVSTLTIQRTQQEDSAVYLCASRSGLHYEQYFGPGTRLTVT.